The 18 T cell receptor beta chains below all came from one sample that was sequenced in a study of control samples from healthy donors and cancer patients (dated by TCRdb to 2019 to 2021). Library prep was done by the immunoSEQ multiplex PCR assay. TCRdb mirrors the immuneACCESS table, restricted to in-frame sequences. Some clones are absent from its copies; in checked studies, under half trace to an unresolved V gene, and the reason for the others is unknown. This sample lists some 140,000 clones; about nine tenths were detected once. Over 9% of the sample is taken by the ten largest. The sequencing input was blood. The receptors shown here come from a man under 40 in good health.

The chain links TRBV24-1 to TRBJ2-2; D might be TRBD1 (6 bases). The V gene lost 10 bases and the J gene lost 5 bases, with 10 bases spanning the gap. The germline gives CDR1 KGHDR, CDR2 SFDVKD. The CDR3 totals 12 residues. The CDR3 region is CATRQGTGELFF. The CDR3 bases are TGTGCCACTCGCCAGGGGACCGGGGAGCTGTTTTTT.

The chain couples TRBV7-9 to TRBJ1-2, with TRBD1 matching over 9 bases. CDR1 and CDR2 (germline): SEHNR, FQNEAQ (reference sequence). Losses at the gene ends were 8 bases for V and 6 bases for J; bases not matched to a gene: 7. CDR3 size: 13 residues. Here the CDR3 reads CASSFGQGNGYTF. CDR3 sequence (DNA): TGTGCCAGCTCATTCGGACAGGGGAATGGCTACACCTTC.

V and J are TRBV24-1 and TRBJ2-1; D perhaps matches TRBD2 (5 bases). V shed 4 bases and J shed 6 bases, with 12 bases lying between them. The V gene's germline CDR1 is KGHDR and CDR2 SFDVKD. The CDR3 consists of 14 residues. CDR3 nucleotide sequence: TGTGCCACCAGTGACCCCGGACTGTTCAATGAGCAGTTCTTC. It is translated as CATSDPGLFNEQFF.

Points on this clone: Relative to the germline gene, one junction end is altered; a read error may explain this. The V and J genes are TRBV7-9 and TRBJ2-1, with a possible D match to TRBD2 (5 bases). There are 14 residues in the CDR3. Germline loops: CDR1 SEHNR, CDR2 FQNEAQ (reference sequence). The CDR3 bases are TGTGCCAGCAGCCCTCAAGACTATTTCAATAAGCAGTTCTTC. It is translated as CASSPQDYFNKQFF.

J is TRBJ2-1 and V is TRBV15; 8 bases match TRBD2. Trimming cost V 5 bases and J 2 bases; bases outside gene matches: 5. This CDR3 comprises 15 residues. Germline CDR1 and CDR2: LNHNV and YYDKDF (reference sequence). The CDR3 protein is CATSGEAGAYNEQFF. DNA for the CDR3: TGTGCCACCAGCGGGGAAGCGGGAGCCTACAATGAGCAGTTCTTC.

The chain has TRBV12-5 and TRBJ2-7; D is possibly TRBD2 (5 bases). Per germline, CDR1 LGHNT and CDR2 FRNRAP. V was shortened by 6 bases and J by 3 bases, with 27 bases between the two germline ends. The CDR3 totals 18 residues. The CDR3 reads CASGPPFTGYSGDYEQYF. CDR3 DNA: TGTGCTAGTGGCCCCCCGTTTACGGGATACAGCGGAGACTACGAGCAGTACTTC.

The genes are TRBV28 and TRBJ1-1, with 9 positions matching TRBD1. This CDR3 is 14 amino acids long. The ends lost 5 bases at V and 5 bases at J; junction bases unmatched: 6. CDR1 and CDR2 from the germline V gene are MDHEN and SYDVKM. The CDR3 region has the DNA TGTGCCAGCAGTCCCGGGACAGGGAGAACTGAAGCTTTCTTT. Protein sequence: CASSPGTGRTEAFF.

V and J are TRBV7-9 and TRBJ1-1; D remains unclear. This CDR3 region has 14 residues. Per germline, CDR1 SEHNR and CDR2 FQNEAQ (reference sequence). Between the trimmed V and J ends, which lost 2 bases and 8 bases, there was a span of 15 bases. The CDR3 region is CASSLLLRNSEAFF. Written as DNA, the CDR3 is TGTGCCAGCAGCTTACTTCTTAGAAATTCAGAAGCTTTCTTT.

The chain joins TRBV5-6 to TRBJ2-5; TRBD2 matches 11 bases. Trimming took 4 bases from V and 4 from J; bases not matched to a gene: 3. The CDR3 length is 14 residues. Germline V CDR1 and CDR2: SGHDT, YYEEEE. CDR3 in DNA: TGTGCCAGCAGCCTAGCGGGAGGTAGAGAGACCCAGTACTTC. It specifies CASSLAGGRETQYF.

This clone was seen a few times. V gene TRBV5-8 combines with J gene TRBJ2-3; D not certain. CDR1 and CDR2 from the germline V gene are SGHTS and YDEGEE. CDR3 size: 13 residues. Deletions cut 0 bases from V and 2 bases from J, with 4 bases between. In nucleotides, the CDR3 is TGTGCCAGCAGCTTGGGACCCACAGATACGCAGTATTTT. Translation: CASSLGPTDTQYF.

The J gene is TRBJ2-3, the V gene TRBV7-6; no reliable D call. CDR1 SGHVS and CDR2 FNYEAQ come from the germline V gene. The CDR3 runs 15 residues. V lost 6 bases to trimming and J lost 0 bases, with 13 bases between them. For the CDR3, the DNA is TGTGCCAGCAGAAGAAGGGCCACTAGCACAGATACGCAGTATTTT. As protein: CASRRRATSTDTQYF.

The rearrangement joins TRBV28 to TRBJ1-1; 8 bases map to TRBD1. Looked up from germline, CDR1 is MDHEN and CDR2 is SYDVKM. The CDR3 is made up of 17 amino acids. J lost 4 bases, V lost 5 bases, and 15 bases had no gene match. DNA of the CDR3: TGTGCCAGCAGTACCATAACGACAGGGGTCCTCGGCACTGAAGCTTTCTTT. Translated, it gives CASSTITTGVLGTEAFF.

The chain uses TRBV4-3 and TRBJ2-4; 7 bases fit TRBD2. This CDR3 has 16 residues. V trimming: 2 bases; J trimming: 3 bases; junction bases outside the gene matches: 7. The germline gives CDR1 LGHNA, CDR2 YSLEER. The CDR3 sequence is CASSQSRGRGKNIQYF. In nucleotides, the CDR3 is TGCGCCAGCAGCCAAAGTCGTGGGAGGGGCAAAAACATTCAGTACTTC.

The chain links TRBV7-2 to TRBJ2-7; D unclear. The CDR3 consists of 14 residues. V was trimmed by 1 base and J by 3 bases, leaving 10 bases between them. Germline V CDR1 and CDR2: SGHTA, FQGNSA. CDR3 amino acids: CASSLGSLRYEQYF. As DNA, the CDR3 is TGTGCCAGCAGCTTAGGTAGTCTCCGCTACGAGCAGTACTTC.

The chain joins TRBV30 to TRBJ2-2; 10 bases line up with TRBD2. In germline, CDR1 is GTSNPN, CDR2 SVGIG (reference sequence). After removal of 6 bases from V and 1 base from J, the junction contained 8 bases not matched to a gene. The CDR3 contains 16 residues. The CDR3 DNA sequence: TGTGCCTGCACCAGGACTAGCGGATGGAACACCGGGGAGCTGTTTTTT. Translating gives CACTRTSGWNTGELFF.

The rearrangement links TRBV7-9 to TRBJ2-3; D is perhaps TRBD1 (5 bases). Looked up from germline, CDR1 is SEHNR and CDR2 is FQNEAQ (reference sequence). V was clipped by 8 bases and J by 7 bases, with 22 bases between them. The CDR3 consists of 15 residues. The CDR3 coding sequence is TGTGCCAGCGCGGACAAGGTTAGGTTTGGTAATACGCAGTATTTT. Translated, it gives CASADKVRFGNTQYF.

The chain combines TRBV27 with TRBJ2-7, with D possibly being TRBD2 (5 bases). This CDR3 comprises 17 residues. Trimming shortened V by 2 bases and J by 7 bases, and 24 bases separated the two germline ends. Germline V CDR1 and CDR2: MNHEY, SMNVEV (reference sequence). The CDR3 loop reads CASSLRSRQSNAGEQYF. CDR3 coding DNA: TGTGCCAGCAGTTTAAGGTCTCGGCAGAGTAATGCGGGTGAGCAGTACTTC.

This chain connects TRBV6-5 to TRBJ2-2; the D gene could be TRBD1 or TRBD2 (6 bases each). The V end was cut by 5 bases, the J end by 4 bases, with 14 bases between. The germline V gene has CDR1 MNHEY and CDR2 SVGAGI. The CDR3 is 15 residues long. CDR3 sequence: CASSIGGFGTGELFF. In DNA, the CDR3 is TGTGCCAGCAGTATCGGGGGCTTCGGCACCGGGGAGCTGTTTTTT.